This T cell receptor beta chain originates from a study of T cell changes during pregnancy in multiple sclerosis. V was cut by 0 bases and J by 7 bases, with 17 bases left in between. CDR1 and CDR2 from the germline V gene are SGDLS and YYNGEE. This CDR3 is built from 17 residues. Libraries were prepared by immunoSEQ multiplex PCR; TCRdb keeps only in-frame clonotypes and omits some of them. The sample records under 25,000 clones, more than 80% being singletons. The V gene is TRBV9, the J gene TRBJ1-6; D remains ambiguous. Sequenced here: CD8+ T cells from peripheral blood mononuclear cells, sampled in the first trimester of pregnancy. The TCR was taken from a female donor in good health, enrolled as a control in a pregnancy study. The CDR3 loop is CASSVEPGPKPNSPLHF. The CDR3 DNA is TGTGCCAGCAGCGTAGAGCCAGGCCCAAAGCCAAATTCACCCCTCCACTTT.